These 27 T cell receptor beta chains share one sample of origin, sequenced in a study of T cell responses to AZD1222 COVID-19 vaccine. TCRdb's copy holds only in-frame clones and misses some; the assay was immunoSEQ multiplex PCR. The data hold more than 95,000 clones, with 70% to 90% observed a single time. The material was peripheral blood, obtained on day 0 of AZD1222 vaccination. The receptor set was obtained from an adult in good health.

This chain uses TRBV7-8 with TRBJ1-5; TRBD1 aligns across 9 bases. The J segment lost 3 bases and the V segment lost 4 bases, leaving 13 bases of the junction unmatched. Germline lookup yields CDR1 SGHVS and CDR2 FQNEAQ. This CDR3 contains 18 residues. The CDR3 DNA sequence: TGTGCCAGCAGCTGGGCCCTCCTCCGGGACAGGGCCAATCAGCCCCAGCATTTT. Translated, it gives CASSWALLRDRANQPQHF.

About this clone: One end of the junction does not line up with germline, which may come from a read error. The rearrangement links TRBV5-1 to TRBJ1-5, with TRBD1 matching 7 bases. Germline values: CDR1 SGHRS, CDR2 YFSETQ. This CDR3 comprises 15 residues. The DNA for the CDR3 is TGCGCCAGCAGCCCCGGGACAGCTGAGGATCAGTCCCAGCATTTT. Its translation: CASSPGTAEDQSQHF.

This clone was seen once. V usage is TRBV30 and J usage is TRBJ1-1; 10 nucleotides agree with TRBD1. The junction had 11 bases not matched to a gene; V was cut back by 2 bases and J by 5 bases. Per the germline V gene, CDR1 is GTSNPN and CDR2 is SVGIG (reference sequence). The CDR3 has 16 residues. The CDR3, as DNA: TGTGCCTGGAGTACACAGGACAGGGGGTTTGGGACTGAAGCTTTCTTT. Its protein is CAWSTQDRGFGTEAFF.

The chain carries TRBV12-5 and TRBJ2-5; 10 bases agree with TRBD1. Germline values: CDR1 LGHNT, CDR2 FRNRAP. J was trimmed by 2 bases and V by 8 bases; bases with no gene match: 14. The CDR3 totals 17 residues. DNA of the CDR3: TGTGCTAGTCAAAAGTGGGACAGGGGACCTTATCAAGAGACCCAGTACTTC. Translating gives CASQKWDRGPYQETQYF.

The chain has TRBV4-1 and TRBJ1-2, with D possibly being TRBD1 (5 bases). Germline V lookup: CDR1 MGHRA, CDR2 YSYEKL. This CDR3 spans 15 amino acids. Trimming removed 7 bases from V and 4 bases from J, with 19 bases in between. CDR3 nucleotide sequence: TGCGCCAGCACACTGCGGGAACAGGCGCTCTATGGCTACACCTTC. Amino acid sequence: CASTLREQALYGYTF.

The CDR3 loop reads CASGLEQGLEQYF. The CDR3 bases are TGTGCTAGTGGTTTGGAACAAGGGCTCGAGCAGTACTTC. This chain connects TRBV12-5 to TRBJ2-7; D not certain. Trimming stripped 1 base from V and 6 bases from J, with 10 bases between. The germline V gene has CDR1 LGHNT and CDR2 FRNRAP. This CDR3 has 13 residues.

V gene TRBV14 combines with J gene TRBJ1-1, with D unclear. This CDR3 is 13 amino acids long. Germline assignment: CDR1 SGHDN and CDR2 FVKESK. Trimming stripped 3 bases from V and 6 bases from J, with 11 bases between. The CDR3 DNA reads TGTGCCAGCAGCCACCTTTGGGCCGCTGAAGCTTTCTTT. This codes for CASSHLWAAEAFF.

This clone appeared once. The genes are TRBV10-1 and TRBJ1-6; 9 nucleotides align to TRBD1. CDR1 is WNHNN and CDR2 is SYGVQD in the germline V gene (reference sequence). The ends lost 6 bases at V and 5 bases at J; junction bases unmatched: 2. This CDR3 is built from 14 residues. In nucleotides, the CDR3 is TGCGCCAGCAGCCGGGACAGGGATAATTCACCCCTCCACTTT. The encoded protein is CASSRDRDNSPLHF.

DNA of the CDR3: TGTGCCTGGAGTGCCGGGACGGAGAGTGAGCAGTTCTTC. It specifies CAWSAGTESEQFF. The chain carries TRBV30 and TRBJ2-1; D possibly matches TRBD1 or TRBD2 (5 bases each). This CDR3 is 13 amino acids long. The V and J ends lost 1 base and 9 bases respectively, with 13 bases between them. CDR1 GTSNPN and CDR2 SVGIG come from the germline V gene (reference sequence).

The CDR3 nucleotides are TGTGCCAGCAGCCAAGCAGCGTCGGGGCTTCAATATGGCTACACCTTC. Amino acids: CASSQAASGLQYGYTF. The V call is TRBV3-1 (or the pseudogene TRBV3-2), the J call TRBJ1-2; D is possibly TRBD1 (5 bases). Looked up from germline, CDR1 is LGHDT and CDR2 is YNNKEL (reference sequence). Trimming cost V 1 base and J 5 bases, with 17 bases left between them. The CDR3 has 16 residues.

The chain links TRBV6-5 to TRBJ1-2, with D maybe TRBD1 (6 bases). V shed 0 bases and J shed 1 base, with 9 bases lying between them. Per the germline V gene, CDR1 is MNHEY and CDR2 is SVGAGI. The CDR3 has 15 amino acids. The CDR3 protein is CASSYSTGLNYGYTF. The CDR3 coding sequence is TGTGCCAGCAGTTACTCGACAGGCCTTAACTATGGCTACACCTTC.

The chain recombines TRBV4-1 with TRBJ2-7; weak D call: TRBD1 (6 bases). CDR1 and CDR2 (germline): MGHRA, YSYEKL. The V gene lost 1 base and the J gene lost 4 bases, with 11 bases spanning the gap. This CDR3 contains 14 residues. CDR3 bases: TGCGCCAGCAGCCAAGCCGCAGGGGTTTACGAGCAGTACTTC. Translation: CASSQAAGVYEQYF.

Only one count was recorded for this clone. The CDR3 sequence is CATSRTGFDDGANVLTF. DNA for the CDR3: TGTGCCACCAGCCGGACAGGGTTTGATGATGGGGCCAACGTCCTGACTTTC. The V and J genes are TRBV24-1 and TRBJ2-6; 8 bases line up with TRBD1. CDR1 is KGHDR and CDR2 is SFDVKD in the germline V gene. The J segment lost 3 bases and the V segment lost 7 bases, leaving 10 bases of the junction unmatched. CDR3 size: 17 residues.

V gene TRBV9 combines with J gene TRBJ2-2, with D unclear. Germline loops: CDR1 SGDLS, CDR2 YYNGEE. The CDR3 has 15 residues. V dropped 0 bases and J dropped 2 bases, with 8 bases sitting between them. The CDR3 protein is CASSVGAYNTGELFF. The CDR3 coding sequence is TGTGCCAGCAGCGTAGGGGCGTATAACACCGGGGAGCTGTTTTTT.

This chain connects TRBV9 to TRBJ1-1; the D gene is possibly TRBD1 (5 bases). V was clipped by 3 bases and J by 0 bases, with 9 bases between them. Looked up from germline, CDR1 is SGDLS and CDR2 is YYNGEE. The CDR3 runs 14 residues. In DNA form, the CDR3 reads TGTGCCAGCAGCGGCGGGGGGGTGAACACTGAAGCTTTCTTT. It specifies CASSGGGVNTEAFF.

This clone came up once. The chain links TRBV6-5 to TRBJ2-7, with TRBD1 identical over 7 bases. Looked up from germline, CDR1 is MNHEY and CDR2 is SVGAGI. The length of the CDR3 is 11 residues. V dropped 5 bases and J dropped 7; count of bases not matched to a gene: 2. CDR3 loop: CASSQQGEQYF. As DNA, the CDR3 is TGTGCCAGCAGTCAACAGGGGGAGCAGTACTTC.

This chain links TRBV6-5 with TRBJ1-5; 7 positions match TRBD1. Germline assignment: CDR1 MNHEY and CDR2 SVGAGI. The CDR3 loop spans 14 amino acids. J gave up 7 bases and V 9 bases, and 12 bases lay outside the gene matches. The CDR3 region is CASGQAHPTQPQHF. Here the CDR3 DNA reads TGTGCCAGTGGACAGGCTCATCCAACCCAGCCCCAGCATTTT.

The chain has TRBV27 and TRBJ2-7; 7 nucleotides line up with TRBD1. The CDR3 runs to 13 residues. Germline V lookup: CDR1 MNHEY, CDR2 SMNVEV (reference sequence). V lost 5 bases to trimming and J lost 3 bases; unmatched junction nucleotides: 4. CDR3: CASSLYRGYEQYF. Written as DNA, the CDR3 is TGTGCCAGCAGTCTTTACAGGGGCTACGAGCAGTACTTC.

With respect to this clone: The CDR3 end shows no conserved phenylalanine or tryptophan, and so a read error is likely. The chain combines TRBV20-1 with TRBJ1-6, with D unclear. In germline, CDR1 is DFQATT, CDR2 SNEGSKA (reference sequence). This CDR3 spans 17 amino acids. The ends were cut back, 3 bases at V and 3 bases at J, with 18 bases in the middle. The CDR3 DNA reads TGCAGTGCTAGTTACAGCCAATGTAGCTTCTATAATTCACCCCTCCACCTT. It translates to CSASYSQCSFYNSPLHL.

The chain has TRBV16 and TRBJ1-5; D remains ambiguous. Germline-derived CDR1 and CDR2 are KGHSY and FQNENV. The CDR3 is 13 amino acids. Trimming took off 3 bases at V and 3 bases at J, with 6 bases between the two ends. The CDR3 region is CASSHGDNQPQHF. The CDR3 DNA reads as TGTGCCAGCAGCCACGGAGACAATCAGCCCCAGCATTTT.

J is TRBJ2-2 and V is TRBV3-1 (or the pseudogene TRBV3-2), with 7 bases that match TRBD2. This CDR3 comprises 18 residues. V shed 0 bases, J shed 7 bases, and the junction held 14 bases outside the gene matches. Germline V CDR1 and CDR2: LGHDT, YNNKEL (reference sequence). The CDR3, as DNA: TGTGCCAGCAGCCAAGATCTCGGACCCCGGGAGGTGGGCGGGGAGCTGTTTTTT. The encoded protein is CASSQDLGPREVGGELFF.

This chain connects TRBV5-1 to TRBJ2-7, with 10 bases lining up with TRBD1. Germline CDR1 SGHRS, CDR2 YFSETQ. The CDR3 runs 14 residues. J was trimmed by 4 bases and V by 5 bases; bases with no gene match: 6. CDR3 region: CASSAGDRGYEQYF. CDR3 sequence (DNA): TGCGCCAGCAGTGCGGGGGACAGGGGTTACGAGCAGTACTTC.

CDR3 sequence reads: CATSKDRYNYGYTF. The DNA of the CDR3 is TGTGCCACCAGCAAAGACAGGTATAACTATGGCTACACCTTC. The chain has TRBV15 and TRBJ1-2, with a possible D match to TRBD1 (6 bases). Trimming took 4 bases from V and 1 from J, leaving 10 bases between them. CDR1 LNHNV and CDR2 YYDKDF come from the germline V gene (reference sequence). The CDR3 is made up of 14 amino acids.

The chain links TRBV4-1 to TRBJ1-4; D uncertain. V dropped 3 bases and J dropped 7 bases, with 18 bases sitting between them. Germline V gene data show CDR1 as MGHRA and CDR2 as YSYEKL. This CDR3 has 16 residues. CDR3 in DNA: TGCGCCAGCAGCCATATTCTGCGGGCTAAGGGTGAAAAACTGTTTTTT. It translates to CASSHILRAKGEKLFF.

In regard to this clone: This sample also contains other DNA sequences that code for the same CDR3. The chain joins TRBV3-1 (or the pseudogene TRBV3-2) to TRBJ2-7; D may be TRBD2 (7 bases). V was clipped by 1 base and J by 0 bases, with 10 bases between them. The CDR3 loop spans 15 amino acids. The V gene's germline CDR1 is LGHDT and CDR2 YNNKEL (reference sequence). CDR3 DNA sequence: TGTGCCAGCAGCCAAGTTGGGGGGGCCTCCTACGAGCAGTACTTC. Translating gives CASSQVGGASYEQYF.

The chain recombines TRBV7-9 with TRBJ2-2; 14 bases align to TRBD2. CDR3 length equals 18 residues. Trimming at V came to 2 bases and at J to 2 bases, leaving 4 bases not matched to a gene. From germline, CDR1 is SEHNR and CDR2 FQNEAQ (reference sequence). The CDR3 DNA is TGTGCCAGCAGCTTATCCGGGACTAGCGGGGGAAACACCGGGGAGCTGTTTTTT. Its protein is CASSLSGTSGGNTGELFF. The entire variable domain, with the rest obtained from reference TRBV7-9 and TRBJ2-2, is as follows: DTGVSQNPRHKITKRGQNVTFRCDPISEHNRLYWYRQTLGQGPEFLTYFQNEAQLEKSRLLSDRFSAERPKGSFSTLEIQRTEQGDSAMYLCASSLSGTSGGNTGELFFGEGSRLTVL.

This clone was picked up one time. This rearrangement joins TRBV6-5 to TRBJ1-1; a possible D gene is TRBD1 (6 bases). There are 13 residues in the CDR3. CDR1 and CDR2 from the germline V gene are MNHEY and SVGAGI. V was pared by 5 bases and J by 9 bases, with 16 bases between. CDR3 sequence (DNA): TGTGCCAGCAGTCCCGCCGGGACATTAAAAGCTTTCTTT. This codes for CASSPAGTLKAFF.